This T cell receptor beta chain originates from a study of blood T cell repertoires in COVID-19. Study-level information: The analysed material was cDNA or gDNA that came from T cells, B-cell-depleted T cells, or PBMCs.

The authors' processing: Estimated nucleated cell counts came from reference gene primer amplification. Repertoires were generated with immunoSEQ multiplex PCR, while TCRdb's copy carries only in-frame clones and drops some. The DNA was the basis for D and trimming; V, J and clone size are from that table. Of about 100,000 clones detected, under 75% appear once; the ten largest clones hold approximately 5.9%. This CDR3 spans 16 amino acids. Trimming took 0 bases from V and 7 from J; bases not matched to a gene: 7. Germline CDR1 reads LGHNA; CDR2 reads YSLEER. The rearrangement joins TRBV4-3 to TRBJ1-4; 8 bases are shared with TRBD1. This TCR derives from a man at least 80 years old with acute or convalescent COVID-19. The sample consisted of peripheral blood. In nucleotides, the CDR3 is TGCGCCAGCAGCCAAGAGGCCAGGACAGGGCGTGAAAAACTGTTTTTT. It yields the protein CASSQEARTGREKLFF.